A selection of T cell receptor delta chains follows, all from one sample in a study of Vδ1+ human thymocytes. TCRdb re-processed the multiplex PCR reads using CATT. The data hold just under 55,000 delta-chain clones, with approximately 15% observed a single time. The sample was Vdelta1+ gamma-delta thymocytes from the thymus. The receptors were gathered from a boy in the first two years of life who had congenital heart surgery. CDR3s include the opening cysteine and the closing phenylalanine or tryptophan. The D gene is left open where the match is weak. Size is stated for part of the rows, as once, few or many counts, or as a class when the clone is expanded.

abundance	d_gene	j_gene	v_gene	CDR3nt	CDR3aa
NA	TRDD3	TRDJ1	TRDV1	TGTGCTCTTGGGAAACTTCAGGAATCGTCTTCCTCCAAATGTACTGGGGGGCCGTACACCGATAAACTCATCTTT	CALGKLQESSSSKCTGGPYTDKLIF
few	TRDD3	TRDJ1	TRDV3	TGTGCCCAAACCCAGCCGCCTCTACTGGGGGATCCGGTCGACGATAAACTCATCTTT	CAQTQPPLLGDPVDDKLIF
NA	TRDD2	TRDJ1	TRDV1	TGTGCTCTTGGGGATCCCACCAAGAGGTTCCTACCTTACACCGATAAACTCATCTTT	CALGDPTKRFLPYTDKLIF
NA	NA	TRDJ1	TRDV1	TGTGCTCTTGGGAAATGCGACCCCCTACTGGAGACAGGCGATAAACTCATCTTT	CALGKCDPLLETGDKLIF
NA	NA	TRDJ1	TRDV1	TGTGCTCTTGGGGAACTGGGGTCTTTCCTAATACCCCAGGGGCCAAGCACCGATAAACTCATCTTT	CALGELGSFLIPQGPSTDKLIF
NA	TRDD3	TRDJ1	TRDV1	TGTGCTCTTGGGGAACTGTCCTACACTGGGGGATACCGGTACACCGATAAACTCATCTTT	CALGELSYTGGYRYTDKLIF
NA	TRDD3	TRDJ1	TRDV1	TGTGCTCTTGGGGAGGAGTACTGGGGGATACACTTGTACACCGATAAACTCATCTTT	CALGEEYWGIHLYTDKLIF
few	NA	TRDJ1	TRDV1	TGTGCTCTTGGGGAATACGATTGGGGAGGGGATCGAAACACCGATAAACTCATCTTT	CALGEYDWGGDRNTDKLIF
NA	TRDD3	TRDJ1	TRDV1	TGTGCTCTTGGGGAACTGAACCTACCCCCTGTCTGGGGGGGCCCGTACACCGATAAACTCATCTTT	CALGELNLPPVWGGPYTDKLIF
few	NA	TRDJ1	TRDV1	TGTGCTCTTGGAGTAAGGGGCTCGGATAAACTCATCTTT	CALGVRGSDKLIF
NA	TRDD3	TRDJ1	TRDV1	TGTGCTCTTGGGGAACCCCACGCGGGGGTACTGGGGGATAACGATAAACTCATCTTT	CALGEPHAGVLGDNDKLIF
NA	NA	TRDJ1	TRDV1	TGTGCTCTTGGTATTTTCCTACTGGGGGTTCCTCCGTACACCGATAAACTCATCTTT	CALGIFLLGVPPYTDKLIF
NA	TRDD3	TRDJ1	TRDV1	TGTGCTCTTGGGCCTCTGTTTACTGGGGGATACACCGATAAACTCATCTTT	CALGPLFTGGYTDKLIF
few	TRDD3	TRDJ1	TRDV1	TGTGCTCTTGGGGGTCCGATTCTGGGGGATACCCACACCGATAAACTCATCTTT	CALGGPILGDTHTDKLIF
few	TRDD3	TRDJ1	TRDV3	TGTGCCACCCTTCCCACGCCGTTTGCGTCGGGGGATACGGTGGGCGATAAACTCATCTTT	CATLPTPFASGDTVGDKLIF
few	TRDD3	TRDJ1	TRDV1	TGTGCTCTTGGGGCGTCCTCTGAGGGGGATTCCAAACTCATCTTT	CALGASSEGDSKLIF
NA	NA	TRDJ1	TRDV1	TGTGCTCTTGGGGAACGGGCCGTTCCTACGTTGTTGGGGGATCCCGATAAACTCATCTTT	CALGERAVPTLLGDPDKLIF
NA	TRDD3	TRDJ1	TRDV1	TGTGCTCTTGGGGAAGGGTATGGCCACTGGGGGATAAGGACCGATAAACTCATCTTT	CALGEGYGHWGIRTDKLIF
few	NA	TRDJ1	TRDV1	TGTGCTCTTGGGGAACTGGGACCTACGCGGTACAGCACCGATAAACTCATCTTT	CALGELGPTRYSTDKLIF
few	TRDD3	TRDJ1	TRDV1	TGTGCTCTTGGGGAAAGTAACTGGGGGATACTAGAGCCCGATAAACTCATCTTT	CALGESNWGILEPDKLIF
few	TRDD3	TRDJ1	TRAV29/DV5	TGTGCAGCAAGGATAGGCCTTCCTTGGCGCTACTGGGGGATCGATAAACTCATCTTT	CAARIGLPWRYWGIDKLIF
few	TRDD3	TRDJ1	TRDV1	TGTGCTCTTGGGGAACCCTCCTTCCTAGGAAACCTACTGGGGGATACGCCGTACACCGATAAACTCATCTTT	CALGEPSFLGNLLGDTPYTDKLIF
few	TRDD3	TRDJ1	TRDV1	TGTGCTCTTGGGGAACTAGCGAGAGACCTTCCTATGGTTACTGGGGGATACGCCGATAAACTCATCTTT	CALGELARDLPMVTGGYADKLIF
NA	TRDD2	TRDJ1	TRDV1	TGTGCTCTTGGGGAGTGGCCTTCCTACGAGTGGGGGACTGGCCTTTTGTACACCGATAAACTCATCTTT	CALGEWPSYEWGTGLLYTDKLIF
few	TRDD3	TRDJ1	TRDV2	TGTGCCTGTGAGTGCCGGGGGATCCGGTACACCGATAAACTCATCTTT	CACECRGIRYTDKLIF
few	TRDD3	TRDJ1	TRDV1	TGTGCTCTTGGGAACTGGCCTGGGGGATACCGATACACCGATAAACTCATCTTT	CALGNWPGGYRYTDKLIF
NA	NA	TRDJ1	TRDV1	TGTGCTCTTGGGGAGCCTCTACGTTGGAGCTCCGATAAACTCATCTTT	CALGEPLRWSSDKLIF
NA	NA	TRDJ1	TRDV1	TGTGCTCTTGGGGAACTTTGGTCTTCCTTGGGGACAGGCCGCGATAAACTCATCTTT	CALGELWSSLGTGRDKLIF
NA	TRDD3	TRDJ1	TRDV1	TGTGCTCTTGGGGAAGGATTTCTACTCCCCCCACTGGGGGATACGGGCGATAAACTCATCTTT	CALGEGFLLPPLGDTGDKLIF
few	TRDD3	TRDJ1	TRDV1	TGTGCTCTTTATAGGGGCTCTACTGGGGGGACATACTACTTCACCGATAAACTCATCTTT	CALYRGSTGGTYYFTDKLIF
NA	NA	TRDJ1	TRDV3	TGTGCCTTTCCGCCCTGCGTACCGGACTCTAAACTCATCTTT	CAFPPCVPDSKLIF
NA	TRDD3	TRDJ1	TRDV1	TGTGCTCTTGGGGAAAATAAGTACTGGGGGACCTACACCGATAAACTCATCTTT	CALGENKYWGTYTDKLIF
NA	NA	TRDJ1	TRDV1	TGTGCTCTTGGGGAACGGGGCCTTCCGGACTGGGAAGCTAAACTCATCTTT	CALGERGLPDWEAKLIF
NA	NA	TRDJ1	TRDV1	TGTGCTCTTGGGGAACTCTCGACGCGCGGGGCCTGTACTGGGTCTACCGATAAACTCATCTTT	CALGELSTRGACTGSTDKLIF
few	NA	TRDJ1	TRDV1	TGTGCTCTTGGGGCCGGCCTTCCCCCAAGTGGGGATACCGATAAACTCATCTTT	CALGAGLPPSGDTDKLIF
NA	TRDD3	TRDJ1	TRDV1	TGTGCTCTTGGGGACGCCTGCCCTTCCTACGGGTGGGGGATACGTGTCCCGTACACCGATAAACTCATCTTT	CALGDACPSYGWGIRVPYTDKLIF
few	TRDD3	TRDJ1	TRDV1	TGTGCTCTTGGGGAGTCCGTCCTACGCCCGTACTGGGGGATACGGCTCGATAAACTCATCTTT	CALGESVLRPYWGIRLDKLIF
NA	TRDD3	TRDJ1	TRDV1	TGTGCTCTTGGGGAACCGGTTGTACTGGGGGATATCACCGATAAACTCATCTTT	CALGEPVVLGDITDKLIF
NA	TRDD3	TRDJ1	TRDV1	TGTGCTCTTGGGGCCGATTTTCCTTTTAGAGAGGGATACGGGAGACTCATCTTT	CALGADFPFREGYGRLIF
NA	TRDD3	TRDJ1	TRDV1	TGTGCTCTTGGGGAACCCCCCCCCCCTATATGGGGGATACGCGGGTACACCGATAAACTCATCTTT	CALGEPPPPIWGIRGYTDKLIF
NA	TRDD2	TRDJ1	TRDV1	TGTGCTCTCATGTTCCTACATCGGGGGGTAACCGATAAACTCATCTTT	CALMFLHRGVTDKLIF
NA	TRDD3	TRDJ1	TRDV2	TGTGCCTGTGATCGAGCTGGGGGATACGGGTACACCGATAAACTCATCTTT	CACDRAGGYGYTDKLIF
NA	NA	TRDJ1	TRDV1	TGTGCTCTTGGGGACTGGGCTTCCTACGGCTGGGGGACCGATAAACTCATCTTT	CALGDWASYGWGTDKLIF
once	NA	TRDJ1	TRDV1	TGTGCTCTTGGGGCCTACGGCGGGGCCGATAAACTCATCTTT	CALGAYGGADKLIF
few	NA	TRDJ1	TRDV1	TGTGCTCTTGGGGTCCGTCGGTTCGGGGGGCCCCCTGGCACCGATAAACTCATCTTT	CALGVRRFGGPPGTDKLIF
NA	NA	TRDJ1	TRDV1	TGTGCTCTTGGGGACCCTACGATTCGGGGGGAGACCGATAAACTCATCTTT	CALGDPTIRGETDKLIF
NA	NA	TRDJ1	TRDV1	TGTGCTCTTGGGGAACTCCCCTTCCTCTATTTCGTACTGGGGTACACCGATAAACTCATCTTT	CALGELPFLYFVLGYTDKLIF
few	NA	TRDJ1	TRDV1	TGTGCTCTTGGGGAAGGGGGAGGAAGCTACGGAGGGTTCAACACCGATAAACTCATCTTT	CALGEGGGSYGGFNTDKLIF
few	NA	TRDJ1	TRDV1	TGTGCTCTTGGGGACCGCTTCGGGGCCGATAAACTCATCTTT	CALGDRFGADKLIF
NA	TRDD3	TRDJ1	TRDV1	TGTGCTCTTGGGGCGGGGCCCTTCCTCCGTACTGGGGGATGCACCGATAAACTCATCTTT	CALGAGPFLRTGGCTDKLIF
few	NA	TRDJ1	TRDV1	TGTGCTCTTGGGGAAAGGCGGGCCGGGGACGATAAACTCATCTTT	CALGERRAGDDKLIF
few	TRDD3	TRDJ1	TRDV1	TGTGCTCTTGGGGAACCCCCCCTCCTACCACTGGGGGACGGGTACACCGATAAACTCATCTTT	CALGEPPLLPLGDGYTDKLIF
NA	NA	TRDJ2	TRDV1	TGTGCTCTTGGGAAGCGTCCTGACTGGGCCCTGGAGGGTTTGACAGCACAACTCTTCTTT	CALGKRPDWALEGLTAQLFF
NA	TRDD3	TRDJ1	TRDV1	TGTGCTCTTGGGGAACTCGCCTATCTGGGGGACACCGATAAACTCATCTTT	CALGELAYLGDTDKLIF
NA	TRDD3	TRDJ1	TRDV1	TGTGCTCTTGGGGAACTCTGCAGCCTCGCGGGGATACAATCGAACACCGATAAACTCATCTTT	CALGELCSLAGIQSNTDKLIF
few	TRDD3	TRDJ1	TRDV2	TGTGCCTGTGACCCGTTTCCCAGTACTGGGGATAGGTACACCGATAAACTCATCTTT	CACDPFPSTGDRYTDKLIF
NA	NA	TRDJ1	TRDV1	TGTGCTCTTGGGGTCCAAGTACTCCGCGATAAACTCATCTTT	CALGVQVLRDKLIF
few	NA	TRDJ1	TRDV1	TGTGCTCTTGGGGATGCCTTCTTCCGATACGCGGGGTACACCGATAAACTCATCTTT	CALGDAFFRYAGYTDKLIF
few	NA	TRDJ1	TRDV1	TGTGCTCTTGGGGAGCCGTTCGACTACTCCTACACTGGGGATCGGAAGCCCGATAAACTCATCTTT	CALGEPFDYSYTGDRKPDKLIF
NA	TRDD3	TRDJ1	TRDV1	TGTGCTCTTGGGGAGACCCTGCCTCCTCGTACTGGGGGATACGGTCGGACCGATAAACTCATCTTT	CALGETLPPRTGGYGRTDKLIF